What follows is one TCR beta chain and its context. No antigen is known for it. The data stem from a study of T-cell memory formation after mild COVID-19. In the study overall: The TCR clusters were mostly specific to one donor. Study-wide results and caveats: Memory sampled before infection contained some responding clones, suggesting cross-reactive memory joined. Day 15 to 85 contracting clones showed balanced CD4/CD8; later expanders leaned CD4+.

This CDR3 has 11 amino acids. The germline V gene encodes CDR1 DFQATT and CDR2 SNEGSKA (reference sequence). cDNA libraries for TCR alpha and TCR beta, carrying sample barcodes and UMIs, came from 5'RACE with constant-segment primers. TCRdb itself ran the 5' RACE reads through MiXCR, one entry per CDR3 protein. The table includes 400,000 to 550,000 distinct CDR3 sequences, around a quarter detected once. The source of this sequence is an adult woman who had mild COVID-19 (a few samples of this study predate the infection). Cell type and time point are not known. Material: PBMCs or a T cell subset sorted from them (not recorded which). This sequence joins TRBV20-1 and TRBJ1-2; TRBD1 matches at 10 bases. As DNA, the CDR3 is TGCAGCGCCGACAGGGGGCATGGCTACACCTTC. It is translated as CSADRGHGYTF.